The clone carrying this TCR beta chain is a singleton in its sample. What it binds is unknown. CDR1 SGHNT and CDR2 YYREEE come from the germline V gene (reference sequence). This CDR3 is built from 13 residues. V trimming: 3 bases; J trimming: 3 bases; junction bases outside the gene matches: 2. The PCR had 60 Vbeta and 13 Jbeta primers. Here immunoSEQ multiplex PCR was the method, and the copy in TCRdb shows in-frame clones only, minus some. The table shows about 93,000 clones, with 82% occurring only once. The data originate from a study of cytomegalovirus exposure and HLA in healthy donors. Study as a whole: Genotyping of 430 or so donors showed that roughly 80% belonged to the Caucasian-associated ancestry cluster. Whole-study results and caveats: Some V segments, TRBV6-2 and TRBV6-3 among them, were indistinguishable and were therefore excluded.

Healthy bone marrow donors made up the donor group. The chain couples TRBV5-4 to TRBJ1-2; 7 bases are a match to TRBD1. Sequencing was carried out using PBMCs. This TCR derives from a man aged 45 to 65 in good health and CMV-seronegative. The CDR3 DNA reads TGTGCCAGCAGCTCCGACAGGGACTATGGCTACACCTTC. This codes for CASSSDRDYGYTF. The variable domain in full, completed from reference TRBV5-4 and TRBJ1-2, reads ETGVTQSPTHLIKTRGQQVTLRCSSQSGHNTVSWYQQALGQGPQFIFQYYREEENGRGNFPPRFSGLQFPNYSSELNVNALELDDSALYLCASSSDRDYGYTFGSGTRLTVV.